Given below is one T cell receptor (beta chain) in context. Antigen specificity is unknown. This entry belongs to a study of cytomegalovirus exposure and HLA in healthy donors. General study points: Rare TCR sequences predominated, though certain public TCRs were found in many donors.

With V trimmed by 7 bases and J by 1 base, 4 bases remained unmatched. CDR1 is SNHLY and CDR2 is FYNNEI in the germline V gene. The CDR3 spans 14 residues. Clones were sequenced by immunoSEQ multiplex PCR, and TCRdb holds only the in-frame ones, with some missing. The data contain tens of thousands of clones, over 95% of them singletons. The sequence was collected from a man aged 18 to 29 in good health and CMV-seronegative. The sample consisted of PBMCs. The chain joins TRBV2 to TRBJ1-1; TRBD1 aligns across 9 bases. CDR3 amino acids: CASILGQGNTEAFF. The CDR3 DNA reads as TGTGCCAGCATTCTGGGACAGGGGAACACTGAAGCTTTCTTT.